Only one count was recorded for the clone carrying this TCR beta chain. Trimming at V came to 2 bases and at J to 1 base, leaving 0 bases not matched to a gene. This CDR3 contains 15 residues. Germline CDR1 is MNHEY and CDR2 is SMNVEV (reference sequence). The data stem from a study of cytomegalovirus exposure and HLA in healthy donors. 13 Jbeta primers and 60 Vbeta primers were used for the PCR. Produced via immunoSEQ multiplex PCR; TCRdb's table is partial and in-frame only. Here the sample spans under 200,000 clones, 75% to 80% being singletons. The receptor comes from a woman under 40 in good health and CMV-seropositive. The sequenced sample was PBMCs. The rearrangement uses TRBV27 and TRBJ2-1, with 9 nucleotides matching TRBD2. The CDR3, as DNA: TGTGCCAGCAGTTTACTAGCGGGATCCTACAATGAGCAGTTCTTC. It is translated as CASSLLAGSYNEQFF.